Listed here are 2 T cell receptor beta chains from one sample, sequenced in a study of blood T cell repertoires in COVID-19. TCRdb's copy holds only in-frame clones and misses some; the assay was immunoSEQ multiplex PCR. The table lists 35,000 to 55,000 clones, 90% of them singletons. Sequencing was carried out using peripheral blood. These receptors were taken from a human donor in a cohort sampled during active COVID-19.

The chain joins TRBV5-4 to TRBJ2-7, with D possibly TRBD1 on 6 matching bases. The CDR3 has 13 amino acids. With 4 bases removed from V and 4 bases from J, the gap between germline ends came to 12 bases. Germline CDR1 reads SGHNT; CDR2 reads YYREEE (reference sequence). Here the CDR3 reads CASSRTAKYEQYF. The DNA for the CDR3 is TGTGCCAGCAGCAGGACAGCAAAATACGAGCAGTACTTC.

The V call is TRBV12-3 or TRBV12-4, the J call TRBJ2-3, with D possibly being TRBD1 (5 bases). The CDR3 extends over 11 amino acids. V was clipped by 10 bases and J by 5 bases, with 10 bases between them. CDR3 sequence reads: CATGHGDTQYF. Written as DNA, the CDR3 is TGTGCCACCGGACATGGAGATACGCAGTATTTT.